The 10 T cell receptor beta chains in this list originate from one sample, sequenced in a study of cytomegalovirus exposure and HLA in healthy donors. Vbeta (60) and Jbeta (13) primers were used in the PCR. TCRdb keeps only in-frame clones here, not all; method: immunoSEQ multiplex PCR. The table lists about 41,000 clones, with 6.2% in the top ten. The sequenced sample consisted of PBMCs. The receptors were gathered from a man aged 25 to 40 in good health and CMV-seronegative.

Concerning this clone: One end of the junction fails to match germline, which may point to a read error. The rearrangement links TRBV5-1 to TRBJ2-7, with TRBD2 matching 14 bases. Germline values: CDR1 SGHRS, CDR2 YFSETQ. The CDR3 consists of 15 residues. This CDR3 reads CASSWGLAGAEEQSF. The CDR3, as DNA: TGCGCCAGCAGCTGGGGACTAGCGGGAGCGGAAGAGCAGTCCTTC.

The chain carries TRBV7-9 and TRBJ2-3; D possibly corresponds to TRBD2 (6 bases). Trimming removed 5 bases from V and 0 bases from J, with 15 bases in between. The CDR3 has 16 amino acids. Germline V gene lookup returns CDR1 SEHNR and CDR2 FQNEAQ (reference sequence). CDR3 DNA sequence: TGTGCCAGCAGCCCCAAAGCGGGTCCTAGCACAGATACGCAGTATTTT. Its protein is CASSPKAGPSTDTQYF.

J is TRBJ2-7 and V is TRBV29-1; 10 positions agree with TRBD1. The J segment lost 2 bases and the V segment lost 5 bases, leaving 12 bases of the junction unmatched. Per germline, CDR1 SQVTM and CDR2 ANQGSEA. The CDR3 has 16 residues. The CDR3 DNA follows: TGCAGCGTTCAAGGTGTTAGGGACAGGGGAGCCTACGAGCAGTACTTC. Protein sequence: CSVQGVRDRGAYEQYF.

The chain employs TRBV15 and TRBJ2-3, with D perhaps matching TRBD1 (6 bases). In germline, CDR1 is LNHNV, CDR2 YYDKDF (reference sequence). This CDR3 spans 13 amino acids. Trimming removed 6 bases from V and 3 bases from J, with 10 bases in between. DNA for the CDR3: TGTGCCACCAGGACAGGTGGAACAGATACGCAGTATTTT. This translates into CATRTGGTDTQYF. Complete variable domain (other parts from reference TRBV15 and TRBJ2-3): DAMVIQNPRYQVTQFGKPVTLSCSQTLNHNVMYWYQQKSSQAPKLLFHYYDKDFNNEADTPDNFQSRRPNTSFCFLDIRSPGLGDTAMYLCATRTGGTDTQYFGPGTRLTVL.

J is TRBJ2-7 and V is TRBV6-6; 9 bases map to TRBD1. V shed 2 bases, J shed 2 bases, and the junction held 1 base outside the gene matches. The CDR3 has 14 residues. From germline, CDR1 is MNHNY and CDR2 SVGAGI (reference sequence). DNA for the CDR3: TGTGCCAGCAGTTACCGGACAGGGGCCTACGAGCAGTACTTC. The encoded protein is CASSYRTGAYEQYF.

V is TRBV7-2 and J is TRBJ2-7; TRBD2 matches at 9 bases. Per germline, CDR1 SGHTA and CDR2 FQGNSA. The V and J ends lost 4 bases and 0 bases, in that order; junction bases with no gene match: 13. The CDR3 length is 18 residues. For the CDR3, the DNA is TGTGCCAGCAGCTCAACGGGGGGGGGACTAGCAGGCTCCTACGAGCAGTACTTC. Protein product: CASSSTGGGLAGSYEQYF.

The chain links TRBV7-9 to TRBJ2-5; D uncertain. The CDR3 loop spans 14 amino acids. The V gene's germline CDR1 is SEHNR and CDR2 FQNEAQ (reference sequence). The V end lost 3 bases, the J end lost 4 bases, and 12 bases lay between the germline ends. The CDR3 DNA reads TGTGCCAGCAGCTTCATACAGCTGGTAGAGACCCAGTACTTC. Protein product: CASSFIQLVETQYF.

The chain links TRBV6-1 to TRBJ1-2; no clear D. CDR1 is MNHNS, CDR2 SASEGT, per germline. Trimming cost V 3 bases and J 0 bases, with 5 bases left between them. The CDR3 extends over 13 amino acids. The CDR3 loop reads CASSDAANYGYTF. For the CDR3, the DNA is TGTGCCAGCAGTGATGCAGCTAACTATGGCTACACCTTC.

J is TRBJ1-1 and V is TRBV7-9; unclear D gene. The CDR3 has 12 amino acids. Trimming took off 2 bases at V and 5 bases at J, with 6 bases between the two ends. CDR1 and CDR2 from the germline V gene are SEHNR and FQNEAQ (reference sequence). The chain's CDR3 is CASSLIQTEAFF. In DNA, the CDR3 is TGTGCCAGCAGCTTAATTCAGACTGAAGCTTTCTTT.

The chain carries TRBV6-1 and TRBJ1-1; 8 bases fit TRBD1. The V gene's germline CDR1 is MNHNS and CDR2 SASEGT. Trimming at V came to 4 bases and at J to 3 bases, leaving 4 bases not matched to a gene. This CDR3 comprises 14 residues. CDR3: CASSGDRRDTEAFF. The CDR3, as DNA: TGTGCCAGCAGTGGGGACAGGAGGGACACTGAAGCTTTCTTT.